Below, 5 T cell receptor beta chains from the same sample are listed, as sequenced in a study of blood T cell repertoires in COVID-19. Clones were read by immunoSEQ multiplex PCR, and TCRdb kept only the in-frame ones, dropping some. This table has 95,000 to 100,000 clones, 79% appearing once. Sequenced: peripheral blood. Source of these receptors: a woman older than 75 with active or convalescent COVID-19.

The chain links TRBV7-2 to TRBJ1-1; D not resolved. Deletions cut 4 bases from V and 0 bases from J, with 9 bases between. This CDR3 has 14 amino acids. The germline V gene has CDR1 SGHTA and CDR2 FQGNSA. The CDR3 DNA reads TGTGCCAGCAGCTACGTACTCATGAACACTGAAGCTTTCTTT. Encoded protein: CASSYVLMNTEAFF.

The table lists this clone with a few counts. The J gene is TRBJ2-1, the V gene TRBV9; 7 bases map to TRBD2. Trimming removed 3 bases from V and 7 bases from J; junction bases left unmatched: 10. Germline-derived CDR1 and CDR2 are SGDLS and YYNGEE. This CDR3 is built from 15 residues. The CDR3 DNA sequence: TGTGCCAGCAGCGCTAGCGGTGGGGTCTGGAATGAGCAGTTCTTC. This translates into CASSASGGVWNEQFF.

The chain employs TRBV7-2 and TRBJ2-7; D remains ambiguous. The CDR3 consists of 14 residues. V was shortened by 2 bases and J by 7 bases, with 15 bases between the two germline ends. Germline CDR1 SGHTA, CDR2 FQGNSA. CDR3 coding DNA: TGTGCCAGCAGCTTACTCCCGATCGGCGGAGAGCAGTACTTC. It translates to CASSLLPIGGEQYF.

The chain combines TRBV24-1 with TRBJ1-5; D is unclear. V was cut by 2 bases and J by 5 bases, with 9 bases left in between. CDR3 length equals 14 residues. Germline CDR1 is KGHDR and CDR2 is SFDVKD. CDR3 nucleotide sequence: TGTGCCACCAGTGATTATGGGCCCGATCAGCCCCAGCATTTT. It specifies CATSDYGPDQPQHF.

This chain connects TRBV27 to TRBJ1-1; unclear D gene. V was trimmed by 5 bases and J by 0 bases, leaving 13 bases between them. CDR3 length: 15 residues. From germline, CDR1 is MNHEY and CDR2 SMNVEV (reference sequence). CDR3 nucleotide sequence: TGTGCCAGCAGTCCCCTCCTGAGAATGAACACTGAAGCTTTCTTT. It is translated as CASSPLLRMNTEAFF.